These 3 T cell receptor beta chains were sequenced from one sample in a study of cytomegalovirus exposure and HLA in healthy donors. Sequencing was performed with immunoSEQ multiplex PCR; in TCRdb, only in-frame clones are kept and a portion is missing. This table holds 150,000 to 200,000 clones, roughly 86% found once. Source material: PBMCs. The receptors here all came from a woman between 18 and 29 years old in good health and CMV-seronegative.

The chain combines TRBV7-8 with TRBJ1-3, with 7 bases fitting TRBD1. Germline values: CDR1 SGHVS, CDR2 FQNEAQ. V lost 5 bases, J lost 1 base, and 5 bases stayed unmatched. The CDR3 has 15 amino acids. The CDR3 sequence: CASSPGTVSGNTIYF. In DNA form, the CDR3 reads TGTGCCAGCAGCCCCGGGACAGTTTCTGGAAACACCATATATTTT.

The genes are TRBV5-1 and TRBJ2-1, with 14 bases aligning to TRBD2. The germline CDR1 and CDR2 sequences are SGHRS and YFSETQ. CDR3 length: 19 residues. The J segment lost 10 bases and the V segment lost 0 bases, leaving 15 bases of the junction unmatched. The CDR3 protein is CASSLGGTSGSPWSKEQFF. The DNA of the CDR3 is TGCGCCAGCAGCTTGGGCGGGACTAGCGGGAGCCCCTGGTCGAAGGAGCAGTTCTTC.

The chain combines TRBV6-5 with TRBJ2-1; 9 bases align to TRBD2. The J segment lost 4 bases and the V segment lost 6 bases, leaving 7 bases of the junction unmatched. Germline lookup yields CDR1 MNHEY and CDR2 SVGAGI. The CDR3 spans 15 residues. The CDR3 DNA is TGTGCCAGCAGCTTCCGCGGGGGGGAATACAATGAGCAGTTCTTC. It specifies CASSFRGGEYNEQFF.